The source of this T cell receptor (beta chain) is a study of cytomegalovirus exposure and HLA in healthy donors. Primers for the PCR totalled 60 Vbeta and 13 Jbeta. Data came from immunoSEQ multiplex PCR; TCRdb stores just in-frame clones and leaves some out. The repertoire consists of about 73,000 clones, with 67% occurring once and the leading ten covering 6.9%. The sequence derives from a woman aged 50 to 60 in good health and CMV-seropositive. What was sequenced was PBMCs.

The CDR3 coding sequence is TGTGCCAGCAGCTTAGCCCCTCGACGACAGGGGTTACCTAGCACAGATACGCAGTATTTT. This sequence encodes CASSLAPRRQGLPSTDTQYF. The chain combines TRBV7-6 with TRBJ2-3; 8 nucleotides agree with TRBD1. Germline V gene lookup returns CDR1 SGHVS and CDR2 FNYEAQ. The CDR3 covers 20 residues. V was clipped by 0 bases and J by 0 bases; unmatched bases: 14.